These 21 T cell receptor beta chains originate from one sample sequenced in a study of regulatory T cells in long-lasting Graves disease. The authors built TCR beta libraries using iRepertoire HTBI primers and Arm-PCR of CDR3 regions. TCRdb processed the multiplex PCR reads anew with MiXCR; each CDR3 protein has one entry. The sample consists of a few hundred thousand distinct CDR3 sequences, 20% to 25% of them appearing once. The time point denotes: persistent/refractory GD, antithyroid drugs over 5 years with positive TRAb. TCR sequences were obtained from RNA taken from PBMCs. Here the sequenced sample was peripheral blood mononuclear cells (PBMCs), taken when the disease was refractory, from a patient treated with antithyroid drugs. The receptors derive from a female donor with Graves disease.

The CDR3 region is CASTPPRERTDTQYF. The CDR3 nucleotides read TGTGCCAGCACGCCTCCCAGAGAGCGAACAGATACGCAGTATTTT. The rearrangement uses TRBV28 and TRBJ2-3; D is undetermined. The germline V gene encodes CDR1 MDHEN and CDR2 SYDVKM. The V end was cut by 7 bases, the J end by 3 bases, with 17 bases between. The CDR3 loop spans 15 amino acids.

The genes are TRBV18 and TRBJ1-1; 7 bases match TRBD1. V gave up 4 bases and J gave up 1 base; unmatched junction bases: 6. The germline gives CDR1 KGHSH, CDR2 LQKENI. The CDR3 spans 15 residues. The CDR3: CASSQHRGENTEAFF. The CDR3 DNA is TGTGCCAGCTCACAGCACAGGGGTGAGAACACTGAAGCTTTCTTT. Together with reference TRBV18 and TRBJ1-1, the CDR3 gives the full variable domain: NAGVMQNPRHLVRRRGQEARLRCSPMKGHSHVYWYRQLPEEGLKFMVYLQKENIIDESGMPKERFSAEFPKEGPSILRIQQVVRGDSAAYFCASSQHRGENTEAFFGQGTRLTVV.

This clonotype was seen at least ten times. The CDR3 region is CATSRDLRGGYTF. CDR3 coding DNA: TGTGCCACCAGCAGAGATCTGAGGGGCGGCTACACCTTC. The chain uses TRBV15 and TRBJ1-2, with D possibly matching TRBD1 (5 bases). The CDR3 extends over 13 amino acids. V was pared by 0 bases and J by 8 bases, with 10 bases between. From germline, CDR1 is LNHNV and CDR2 YYDKDF (reference sequence).

This clonotype was observed a few times. The chain uses TRBV5-1 and TRBJ1-1; perhaps TRBD1 as D (6 bases). From germline, CDR1 is SGHRS and CDR2 YFSETQ. Trimming pared 5 bases from V and 1 base from J, leaving 21 bases between. The CDR3 sequence is 17 residues long. This CDR3 is CASRMDMGAGWNTEAFF. In nucleotides, the CDR3 is TGCGCCAGCAGGATGGATATGGGGGCAGGGTGGAACACTGAAGCTTTCTTT.

This rearrangement joins TRBV3-1 to TRBJ2-5, with 7 bases aligning to TRBD1. This CDR3 contains 15 residues. Germline assignment: CDR1 LGHDT and CDR2 YNNKEL (reference sequence). V shed 4 bases and J 5 bases; nucleotides not matched to a gene: 10. This chain's CDR3 is CASSPGRGSLETQYF. As DNA, the CDR3 is TGTGCCAGCAGCCCCGGCAGGGGGTCATTGGAGACCCAGTACTTC.

The table lists this clonotype with a few counts. This chain links TRBV20-1 with TRBJ2-1; tentative D call: TRBD2 (5 bases). Germline assignment: CDR1 DFQATT and CDR2 SNEGSKA (reference sequence). Trimming cost V 6 bases and J 2 bases, with 11 bases left between them. CDR3 length equals 13 residues. The CDR3 coding sequence is TGCAGTGCAAACAGCGGACCCTACAATGAGCAGTTCTTC. Translating gives CSANSGPYNEQFF.

The chain employs TRBV19 and TRBJ2-1; D unresolved. CDR1 is LNHDA, CDR2 SQIVND, per germline (reference sequence). This CDR3 has 16 residues. Trimming took off 7 bases at V and 0 bases at J, with 16 bases between the two ends. CDR3 in DNA: TGTGCCAGTACCCCATCCGGAATGAGCTCCTACAATGAGCAGTTCTTC. Translation gives CASTPSGMSSYNEQFF.

This clonotype was seen at least ten times. The chain joins TRBV29-1 to TRBJ1-1; 8 nucleotides align to TRBD1. Trimming took 7 bases from V and 4 from J; bases not matched to a gene: 14. The CDR3 is made up of 15 amino acids. CDR1 is SQVTM and CDR2 is ANQGSEA in the germline V gene. CDR3 residues: CSGNDRGFTLTEAFF. The CDR3 DNA is TGCAGCGGTAACGACAGGGGATTTACCCTCACTGAAGCTTTCTTT. Combining the CDR3 with reference TRBV29-1 and TRBJ1-1 gives the whole variable domain SAVISQKPSRDICQRGTSLTIQCQVDSQVTMMFWYRQQPGQSLTLIATANQGSEATYESGFVIDKFPISRPNLTFSTLTVSNMSPEDSSIYLCSGNDRGFTLTEAFFGQGTRLTVV.

This rearrangement joins TRBV2 to TRBJ1-1; tentatively, D is TRBD1 (6 bases). V gave up 6 bases and J gave up 1 base, with 12 bases separating them. The germline V gene has CDR1 SNHLY and CDR2 FYNNEI. The CDR3 runs 14 residues. CDR3 region: CASRVETGNTEAFF. The CDR3 region has the DNA TGTGCCAGCAGGGTTGAGACAGGGAACACTGAAGCTTTCTTT.

There are many counts of this clonotype. This chain joins TRBV3-1 and TRBJ2-7; D perhaps matches TRBD2 (6 bases). There are 12 residues in the CDR3. Germline values: CDR1 LGHDT, CDR2 YNNKEL (reference sequence). Trimming took 5 bases from V and 5 from J, leaving 10 bases between them. CDR3 coding DNA: TGTGCCAGCAGCTTAATAGCGGACGAGCAGTACTTC. Translation gives CASSLIADEQYF.

This chain links TRBV2 with TRBJ2-7, with a tentative D call TRBD2 (6 bases). CDR3 size: 13 residues. The V end was cut by 4 bases, the J end by 3 bases, with 10 bases between. Per the germline V gene, CDR1 is SNHLY and CDR2 is FYNNEI. DNA of the CDR3: TGTGCCAGCAGTGTACTCGGGGGCTACGAGCAGTACTTC. Translation gives CASSVLGGYEQYF. The variable domain in full, with the rest retrieved from reference TRBV2 and TRBJ2-7, is EPEVTQTPSHQVTQMGQEVILRCVPISNHLYFYWYRQILGQKVEFLVSFYNNEISEKSEIFDDQFSVERPDGSNFTLKIRSTKLEDSAMYFCASSVLGGYEQYFGPGTRLTVT.

This clonotype showed up many times. Germline and junction disagree at one end, which may indicate a read error. J is TRBJ1-1 and V is TRBV28; D not resolved. CDR1 is MDHEN, CDR2 SYDVKM, per germline. CDR3 length: 11 amino acids. In DNA, the CDR3 is TGCGCCAGCATAGTGAACACTGAAGCTTTCTTT. Protein product: CASIVNTEAFF. The whole variable domain, remainder taken from reference TRBV28 and TRBJ1-1, is DVKVTQSSRYLVKRTGEKVFLECVQDMDHENMFWYRQDPGLGLRLIYFSYDVKMKEKGDIPEGYSVSREKKERFSLILESASTNQTSMYLCASIVNTEAFFGQGTRLTVV.

V and J are TRBV7-6 and TRBJ2-5; 7 nucleotides match TRBD1. This CDR3 spans 14 amino acids. The junction had 9 bases not matched to a gene; V was cut back by 6 bases and J by 5 bases. From germline, CDR1 is SGHVS and CDR2 FNYEAQ. CDR3 sequence: CASSRATGYETQYF. As DNA, the CDR3 is TGTGCCAGCAGTCGTGCGACAGGGTATGAGACCCAGTACTTC.

The gene calls are TRBV24-1 and TRBJ1-5, with a possible D match to TRBD1 (5 bases). V dropped 3 bases and J dropped 2 bases, with 7 bases sitting between them. The CDR3 loop spans 14 amino acids. Germline loops: CDR1 KGHDR, CDR2 SFDVKD. The DNA for the CDR3 is TGTGCCACCAGTGATCGCAGGGGCAATCAGCCCCAGCATTTT. The encoded protein is CATSDRRGNQPQHF.

This clonotype was seen only a few times. The rearrangement uses TRBV20-1 and TRBJ1-6; D is perhaps TRBD1 (5 bases). Per germline, CDR1 DFQATT and CDR2 SNEGSKA (reference sequence). V lost 3 bases to trimming and J lost 10 bases, with 13 bases between them. The CDR3 has 13 amino acids. CDR3 DNA: TGCAGTGCTAGGCCGGGGGGGGTCTCACCCCTCCACTTT. Protein: CSARPGGVSPLHF.

Remarks on this clonotype: A much more abundant neighbour one base away suggests this may be a read error. The chain recombines TRBV6-2 or TRBV6-3 with TRBJ1-4; TRBD1 matches at 7 bases. The junction had 15 bases not matched to a gene; V was cut back by 6 bases and J by 14 bases. Germline lookup yields CDR1 MNHEY and CDR2 SVGEGT. The CDR3 has 14 amino acids. The CDR3 is CASRPLDHRGNLFF. CDR3 sequence (DNA): TGTGCCAGCAGACCCCTTGACCACAGGGGAAATCTGTTTTTT.

This clonotype was observed a single time. V usage is TRBV2 and J usage is TRBJ2-5, with 9 bases aligning to TRBD1. This CDR3 spans 18 amino acids. V shed 8 bases and J 5 bases; nucleotides not matched to a gene: 21. In germline, CDR1 is SNHLY, CDR2 FYNNEI. The CDR3, as DNA: TGTGCCAGCCCCCGGGACAGGGACCCGGGTTTCAAAGTTGAGACCCAGTACTTC. Translated, it gives CASPRDRDPGFKVETQYF.

The sample holds many counts of this clonotype. The J gene is TRBJ2-5, the V gene TRBV6-9, with 7 bases matching TRBD1. Germline V gene sequence: CDR1 MNHGY, CDR2 SVAAGI. The CDR3 consists of 16 residues. V dropped 4 bases and J dropped 2; count of bases not matched to a gene: 10. The CDR3 is CASSLRQGTSQETQYF. The CDR3 nucleotides read TGTGCCAGCAGTTTAAGACAGGGAACATCTCAAGAGACCCAGTACTTC.

The V gene is TRBV20-1, the J gene TRBJ1-2; D is uncertain. The germline V gene has CDR1 DFQATT and CDR2 SNEGSKA (reference sequence). V dropped 4 bases and J dropped 2 bases, with 11 bases sitting between them. This CDR3 is built from 13 residues. CDR3 sequence (DNA): TGCAGTGCTACAGACTATGGGAACTATGGCTACACCTTC. Residues: CSATDYGNYGYTF.

There are many counts of this clonotype. The V gene is TRBV2, the J gene TRBJ1-1; D is unclear. CDR1 is SNHLY and CDR2 is FYNNEI in the germline V gene. V was clipped by 5 bases and J by 4 bases, with 14 bases between them. The CDR3 contains 14 residues. The CDR3: CASSSPLVFTEAFF. For the CDR3, the DNA is TGTGCCAGCAGTTCCCCCCTCGTTTTCACTGAAGCTTTCTTT.

The V call is TRBV9, the J call TRBJ1-4; possibly TRBD1 for D (5 bases). Deletions cut 7 bases from V and 8 bases from J, with 18 bases between. Germline-derived CDR1 and CDR2 are SGDLS and YYNGEE. The CDR3 is made up of 14 amino acids. In nucleotides, the CDR3 is TGTGCCAGCTCAACCGGGACGGCCGGCGAAAAACTGTTTTTT. Translation gives CASSTGTAGEKLFF. Full variable domain (outside the CDR3, taken from reference TRBV9 and TRBJ1-4): DSGVTQTPKHLITATGQRVTLRCSPRSGDLSVYWYQQSLDQGLQFLIQYYNGEERAKGNILERFSAQQFPDLHSELNLSSLELGDSALYFCASSTGTAGEKLFFGSGTQLSVL.